Each of the 3 T cell receptor beta chains below was sequenced from the same sample in a study of blood T cell repertoires in COVID-19. Using immunoSEQ multiplex PCR, the repertoire was profiled, and TCRdb retains in-frame clones only, with some absent. Here the sample spans roughly 250,000 clones, 75% to 90% being singletons. The sequencing sample was made of PBMCs or T cells enriched from blood (not recorded which). These receptors came from a middle-aged woman who had been exposed to COVID-19.

The chain links TRBV4-3 to TRBJ2-3, with D perhaps matching TRBD2 (5 bases). From germline, CDR1 is LGHNA and CDR2 YSLEER. Trimming took off 0 bases at V and 5 bases at J, with 12 bases between the two ends. This CDR3 has 15 residues. The CDR3 protein is CASSQDHLAGDTQYF. As DNA, the CDR3 is TGCGCCAGCAGCCAAGATCACCTAGCCGGAGATACGCAGTATTTT.

The chain uses TRBV21-1 and TRBJ2-4; TRBD1, the table's D call, was not compared with the DNA. TRBV21-1 is a listed pseudogene. The length of the CDR3 is 15 residues. The CDR3 coding sequence is TGTGCCAGCAGCAAAAGGTCGGACAAGGGGAACATTCAGTACTTC. The encoded protein is CASSKRSDKGNIQYF.

This chain uses TRBV4-3 with TRBJ2-2; TRBD2 aligns across 7 bases. Germline CDR1 LGHNA, CDR2 YSLEER. J gave up 3 bases and V 0 bases, and 4 bases lay outside the gene matches. The CDR3 loop spans 16 amino acids. CDR3 region: CASSQDGRGDTGELFF. CDR3 bases: TGCGCCAGCAGCCAAGATGGTCGGGGGGACACCGGGGAGCTGTTTTTT.